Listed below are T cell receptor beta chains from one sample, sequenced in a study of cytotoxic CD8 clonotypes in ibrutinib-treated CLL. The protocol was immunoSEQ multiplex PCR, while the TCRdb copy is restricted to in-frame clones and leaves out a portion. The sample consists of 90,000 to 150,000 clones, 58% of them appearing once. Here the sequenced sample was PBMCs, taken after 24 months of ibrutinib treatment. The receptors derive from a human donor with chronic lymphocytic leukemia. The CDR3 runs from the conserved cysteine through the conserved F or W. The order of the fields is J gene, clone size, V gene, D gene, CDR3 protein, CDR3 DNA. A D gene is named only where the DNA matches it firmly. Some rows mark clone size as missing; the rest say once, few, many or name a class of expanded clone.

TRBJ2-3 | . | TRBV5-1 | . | CASSYELIPTDTQYF | TGCGCCAGCAGCTATGAACTCATCCCAACAGATACGCAGTATTTT
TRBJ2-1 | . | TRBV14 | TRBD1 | CASSLQGTGYNEQFF | TGTGCCAGCAGTCTACAGGGGACGGGGTACAATGAGCAGTTCTTC
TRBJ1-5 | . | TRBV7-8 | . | CASSPSEGFGPQHF | TGTGCCAGCAGCCCCTCGGAGGGGTTCGGGCCTCAGCATTTT
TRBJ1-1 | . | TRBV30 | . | CAWSVLQEKAFF | TGTGCCTGGAGTGTACTTCAGGAAAAAGCTTTCTTT
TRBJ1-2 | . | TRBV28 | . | CASRQRRGRGDYGYTF | TGTGCCAGCAGACAACGGCGCGGGCGAGGGGACTATGGCTACACCTTC
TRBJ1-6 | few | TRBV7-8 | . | CASSLQGSSPLHF | TGTGCCAGCAGCTTACAGGGCAGCTCACCCCTCCACTTT
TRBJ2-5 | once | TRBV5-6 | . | CASSLEGGKETQYF | TGTGCCAGCAGCTTGGAAGGGGGGAAAGAGACCCAGTACTTC
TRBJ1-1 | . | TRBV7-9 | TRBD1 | CASSGTGRYTEAFF | TGTGCCAGCAGCGGGACAGGGAGGTACACTGAAGCTTTCTTT
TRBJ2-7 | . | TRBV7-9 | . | CASSLAGSEQYF | TGTGCCAGCAGCTTAGCAGGGTCCGAGCAGTACTTC
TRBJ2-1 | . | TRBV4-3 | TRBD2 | CASSQAGTSGFEQFF | TGCGCCAGCAGCCAGGCGGGGACTAGCGGGTTTGAGCAGTTCTTC
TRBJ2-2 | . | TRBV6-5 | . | CASSSGGTGELFF | TGTGCCAGCAGCTCCGGGGGCACCGGGGAGCTGTTTTTT
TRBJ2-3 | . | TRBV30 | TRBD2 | CAWMVAGGGRQYF | TGTGCCTGGATGGTAGCGGGGGGCGGGAGGCAGTATTTT
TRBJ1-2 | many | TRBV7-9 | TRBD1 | CAGKTGDGYTF | TGTGCGGGGAAGACAGGGGATGGCTACACCTTC
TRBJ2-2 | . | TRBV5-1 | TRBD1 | CASSLAPTGGTGELFF | TGCGCCAGCAGCTTGGCCCCGACAGGGGGCACCGGGGAGCTGTTTTTT
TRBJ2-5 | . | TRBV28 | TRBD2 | CASSSGLAGRETQYF | TGTGCCAGCAGCTCTGGACTAGCGGGGCGGGAGACCCAGTACTTC
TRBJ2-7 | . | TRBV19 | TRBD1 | CASSGDRDRGLYEQYF | TGTGCCAGTAGTGGAGACCGGGACAGGGGGCTTTACGAGCAGTACTTC
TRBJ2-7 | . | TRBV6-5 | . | CASSPRASSYEQYF | TGTGCCAGCAGTCCCAGGGCTAGCTCCTACGAGCAGTACTTC
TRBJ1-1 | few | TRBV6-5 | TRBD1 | CASRGTGGMNTEAFF | TGTGCCAGCAGAGGGACAGGGGGAATGAACACTGAAGCTTTCTTT